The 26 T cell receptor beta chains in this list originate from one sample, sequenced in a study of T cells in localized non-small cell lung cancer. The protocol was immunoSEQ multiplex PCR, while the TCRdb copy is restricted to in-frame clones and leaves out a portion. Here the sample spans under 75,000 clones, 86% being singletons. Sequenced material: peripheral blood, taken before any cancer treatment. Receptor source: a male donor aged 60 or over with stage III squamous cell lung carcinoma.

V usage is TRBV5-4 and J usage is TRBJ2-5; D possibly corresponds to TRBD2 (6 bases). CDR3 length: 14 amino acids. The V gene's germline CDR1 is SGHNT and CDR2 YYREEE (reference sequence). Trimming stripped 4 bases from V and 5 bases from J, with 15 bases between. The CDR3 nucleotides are TGTGCCAGCAGCCCTAAGGAGGGCCCGGAGACCCAGTACTTC. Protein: CASSPKEGPETQYF.

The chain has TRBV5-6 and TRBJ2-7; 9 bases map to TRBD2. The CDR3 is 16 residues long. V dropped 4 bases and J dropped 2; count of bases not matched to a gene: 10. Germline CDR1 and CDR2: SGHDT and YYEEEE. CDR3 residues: CASSPSPSGTPYEQYF. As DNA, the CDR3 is TGTGCCAGCAGCCCCTCCCCTAGCGGGACCCCCTACGAGCAGTACTTC.

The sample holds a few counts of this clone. The CDR3 is CASSLVTAREDYTF. The CDR3 DNA reads TGTGCCAGCAGCTTAGTAACAGCCCGAGAGGACTACACCTTC. This chain connects TRBV7-9 to TRBJ1-2; D is unclear. V was clipped by 1 base and J by 10 bases, with 16 bases between them. CDR3 length: 14 residues. CDR1 is SEHNR and CDR2 is FQNEAQ in the germline V gene (reference sequence).

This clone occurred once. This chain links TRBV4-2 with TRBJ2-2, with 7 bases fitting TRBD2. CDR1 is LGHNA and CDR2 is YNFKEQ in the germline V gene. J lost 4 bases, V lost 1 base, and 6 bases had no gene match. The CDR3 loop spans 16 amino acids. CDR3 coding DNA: TGTGCCAGCAGCCAAGTACGGACTAGTATCACCGGGGAGCTGTTTTTT. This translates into CASSQVRTSITGELFF.

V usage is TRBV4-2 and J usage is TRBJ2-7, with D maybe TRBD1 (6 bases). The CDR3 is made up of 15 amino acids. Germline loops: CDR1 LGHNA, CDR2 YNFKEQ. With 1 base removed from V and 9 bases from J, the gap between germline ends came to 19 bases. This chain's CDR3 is CASSQASGTLTRQYF. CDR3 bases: TGTGCCAGCAGCCAAGCCTCCGGGACACTTACGAGGCAGTACTTC.

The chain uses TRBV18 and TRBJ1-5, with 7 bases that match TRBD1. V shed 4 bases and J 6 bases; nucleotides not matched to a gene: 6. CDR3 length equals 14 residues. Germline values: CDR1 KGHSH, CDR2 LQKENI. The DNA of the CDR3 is TGTGCCAGCTCACTACAGGGGTGGGGTCAGCCCCAGCATTTT. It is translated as CASSLQGWGQPQHF.

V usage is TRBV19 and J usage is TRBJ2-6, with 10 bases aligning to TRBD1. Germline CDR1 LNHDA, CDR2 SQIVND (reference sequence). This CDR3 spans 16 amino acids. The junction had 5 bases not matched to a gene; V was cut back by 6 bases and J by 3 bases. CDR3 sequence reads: CASSPTGGIGANVLTF. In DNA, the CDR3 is TGTGCCAGTAGCCCGACAGGGGGCATTGGGGCCAACGTCCTGACTTTC. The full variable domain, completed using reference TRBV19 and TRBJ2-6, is DGGITQSPKYLFRKEGQNVTLSCEQNLNHDAMYWYRQDPGQGLRLIYYSQIVNDFQKGDIAEGYSVSREKKESFPLTVTSAQKNPTAFYLCASSPTGGIGANVLTFGAGSRLTVL.

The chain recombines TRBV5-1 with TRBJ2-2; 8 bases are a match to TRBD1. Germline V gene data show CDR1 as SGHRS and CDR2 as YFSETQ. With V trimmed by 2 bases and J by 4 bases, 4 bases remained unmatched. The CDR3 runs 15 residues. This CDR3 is CASSLLTGATGELFF. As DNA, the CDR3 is TGCGCCAGCAGCTTATTGACAGGGGCCACCGGGGAGCTGTTTTTT.

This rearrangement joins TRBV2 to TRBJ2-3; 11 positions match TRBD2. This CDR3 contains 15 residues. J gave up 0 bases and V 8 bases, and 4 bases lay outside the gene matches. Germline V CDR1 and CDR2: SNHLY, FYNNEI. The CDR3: CASGGLAGSTDTQYF. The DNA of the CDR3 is TGTGCCAGCGGTGGACTAGCGGGTAGCACAGATACGCAGTATTTT.

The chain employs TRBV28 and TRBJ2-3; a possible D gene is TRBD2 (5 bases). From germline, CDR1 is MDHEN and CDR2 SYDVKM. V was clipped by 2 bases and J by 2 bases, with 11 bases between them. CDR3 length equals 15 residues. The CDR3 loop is CASSLAGSHTDTQYF. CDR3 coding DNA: TGTGCCAGCAGTTTAGCGGGCAGCCACACAGATACGCAGTATTTT.

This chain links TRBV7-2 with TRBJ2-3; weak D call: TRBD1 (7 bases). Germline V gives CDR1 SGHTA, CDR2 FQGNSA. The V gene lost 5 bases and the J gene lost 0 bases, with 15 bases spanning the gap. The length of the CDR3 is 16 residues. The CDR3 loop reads CASSIQGTSSTDTQYF. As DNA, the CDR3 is TGTGCCAGCAGCATACAGGGGACTTCTAGCACAGATACGCAGTATTTT.

Here the CDR3 reads CASVKGDSSYEQYV. Here the CDR3 DNA reads TGTGCCAGCGTTAAGGGGGACAGCTCCTACGAGCAGTACGTC. The chain uses TRBV6-4 and TRBJ2-7; TRBD1 agrees at 7 bases. Germline V lookup: CDR1 MRHNA, CDR2 SNTAGT. CDR3 length equals 14 residues. The junction had 7 bases not matched to a gene; V was cut back by 8 bases and J by 0 bases.

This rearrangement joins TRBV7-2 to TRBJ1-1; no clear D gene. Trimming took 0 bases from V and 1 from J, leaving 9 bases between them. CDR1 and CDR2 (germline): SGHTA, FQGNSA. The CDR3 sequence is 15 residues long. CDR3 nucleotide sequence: TGTGCCAGCAGCTTAGCGGTTATAAAGAACACTGAAGCTTTCTTT. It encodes CASSLAVIKNTEAFF.

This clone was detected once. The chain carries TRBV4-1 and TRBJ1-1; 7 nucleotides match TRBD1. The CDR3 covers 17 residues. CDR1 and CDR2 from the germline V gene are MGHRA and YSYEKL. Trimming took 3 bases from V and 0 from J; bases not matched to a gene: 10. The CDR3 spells CASSHHGQAAMNTEAFF. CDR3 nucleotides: TGCGCCAGCAGCCACCACGGACAGGCCGCCATGAACACTGAAGCTTTCTTT.

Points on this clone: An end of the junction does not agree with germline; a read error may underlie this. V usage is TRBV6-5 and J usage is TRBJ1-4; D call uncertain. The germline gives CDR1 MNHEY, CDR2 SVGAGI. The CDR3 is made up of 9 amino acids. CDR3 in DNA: TGTGCCAGCAGAGGCCAGTCGCTTTTT. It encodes CASRGQSLF.

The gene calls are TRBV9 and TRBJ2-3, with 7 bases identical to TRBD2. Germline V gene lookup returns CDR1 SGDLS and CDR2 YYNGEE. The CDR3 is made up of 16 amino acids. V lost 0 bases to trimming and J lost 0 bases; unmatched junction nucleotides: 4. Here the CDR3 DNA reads TGTGCCAGCAGCGTAGTAGGAGCGGGGAGCACAGATACGCAGTATTTT. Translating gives CASSVVGAGSTDTQYF.

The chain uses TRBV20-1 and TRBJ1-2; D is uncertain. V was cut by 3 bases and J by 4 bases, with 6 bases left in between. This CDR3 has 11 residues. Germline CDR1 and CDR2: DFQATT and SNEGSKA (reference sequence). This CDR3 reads CSARALYGYTF. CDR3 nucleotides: TGCAGTGCTAGGGCCCTCTATGGCTACACCTTC.

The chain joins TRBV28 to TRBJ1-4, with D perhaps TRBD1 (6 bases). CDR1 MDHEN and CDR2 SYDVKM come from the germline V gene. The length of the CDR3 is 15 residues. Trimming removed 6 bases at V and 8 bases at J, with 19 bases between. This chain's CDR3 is CASSPQGFTGEKLFF. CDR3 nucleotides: TGTGCCAGCAGCCCCCAGGGGTTTACGGGAGAAAAACTGTTTTTT.

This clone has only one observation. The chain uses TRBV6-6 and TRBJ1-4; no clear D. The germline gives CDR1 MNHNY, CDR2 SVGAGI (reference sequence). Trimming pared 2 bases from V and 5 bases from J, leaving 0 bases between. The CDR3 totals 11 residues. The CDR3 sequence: CASSYNEKLFF. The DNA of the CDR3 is TGTGCCAGCAGTTACAATGAAAAACTGTTTTTT.

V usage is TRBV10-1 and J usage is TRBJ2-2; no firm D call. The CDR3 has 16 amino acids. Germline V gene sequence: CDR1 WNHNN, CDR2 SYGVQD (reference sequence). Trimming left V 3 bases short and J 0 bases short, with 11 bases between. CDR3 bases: TGCGCCAGCAGTGAACACCACCCACCGAACACCGGGGAGCTGTTTTTT. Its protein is CASSEHHPPNTGELFF.

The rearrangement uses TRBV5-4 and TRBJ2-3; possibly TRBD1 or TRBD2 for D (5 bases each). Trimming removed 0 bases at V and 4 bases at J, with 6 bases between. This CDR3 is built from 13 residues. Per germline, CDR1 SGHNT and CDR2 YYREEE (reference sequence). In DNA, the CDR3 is TGTGCCAGCAGCTTGGGGGGACCAGATACGCAGTATTTT. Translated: CASSLGGPDTQYF.

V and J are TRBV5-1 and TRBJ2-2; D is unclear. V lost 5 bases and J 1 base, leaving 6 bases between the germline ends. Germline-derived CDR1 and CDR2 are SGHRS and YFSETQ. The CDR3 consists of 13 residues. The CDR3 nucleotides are TGCGCCAGCAGAAGAGGGAACACCGGGGAGCTGTTTTTT. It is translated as CASRRGNTGELFF.

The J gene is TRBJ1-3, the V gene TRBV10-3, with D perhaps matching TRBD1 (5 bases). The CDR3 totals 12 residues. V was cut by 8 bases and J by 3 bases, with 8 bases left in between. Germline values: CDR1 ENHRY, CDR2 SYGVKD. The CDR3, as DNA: TGTGCCATCGGGACCTTTGGAAACACCATATATTTT. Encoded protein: CAIGTFGNTIYF.

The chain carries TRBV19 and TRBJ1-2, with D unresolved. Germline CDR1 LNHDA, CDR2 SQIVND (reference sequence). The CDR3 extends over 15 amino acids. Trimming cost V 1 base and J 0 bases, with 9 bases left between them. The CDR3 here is CASSIGGTTNYGYTF. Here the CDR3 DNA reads TGTGCCAGTAGTATAGGTGGCACCACTAACTATGGCTACACCTTC.

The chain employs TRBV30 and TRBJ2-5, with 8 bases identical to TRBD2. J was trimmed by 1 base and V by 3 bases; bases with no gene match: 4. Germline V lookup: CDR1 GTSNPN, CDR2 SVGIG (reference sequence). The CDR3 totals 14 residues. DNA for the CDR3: TGTGCCTGGAGCACGGGGGGGGGCCAAGAGACCCAGTACTTC. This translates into CAWSTGGGQETQYF.

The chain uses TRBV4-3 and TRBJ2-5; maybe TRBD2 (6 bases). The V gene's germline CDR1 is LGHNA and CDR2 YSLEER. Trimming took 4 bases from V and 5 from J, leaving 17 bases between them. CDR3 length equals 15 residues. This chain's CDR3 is CASSPIIGGIETQYF. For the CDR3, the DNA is TGCGCCAGCAGCCCCATTATCGGGGGTATTGAGACCCAGTACTTC.